This T cell receptor (beta chain) was obtained from a study of blood T cell repertoires in COVID-19. This clone was counted a few times. The germline V gene encodes CDR1 GTSNPN and CDR2 SVGIG (reference sequence). The length of the CDR3 is 13 residues. Trimming removed 3 bases at V and 4 bases at J, with 12 bases between. Only in-frame clones appear in the TCRdb table, and some are missing; sequencing was by immunoSEQ multiplex PCR. The sample includes 110,000 to 150,000 clones, just under 80% of them seen just once. The TCR originated in a woman aged 55-70 years with acute or convalescent COVID-19. The sequencing sample was made of peripheral blood. This chain connects TRBV30 to TRBJ1-1; possible D gene TRBD1, 6 bases. The chain's CDR3 is CAWSEGGSTEAFF. The CDR3, as DNA: TGTGCCTGGAGCGAGGGGGGGAGCACTGAAGCTTTCTTT.